Ten or more counts support the clone carrying this TCR beta chain. The target antigen is unknown. V was cut by 8 bases and J by 7 bases, with 23 bases left in between. The germline V gene has CDR1 MNHNS and CDR2 SASEGT. This CDR3 has 16 amino acids. This specimen belongs to a study of regulatory T cells in long-lasting Graves disease. Whole-study findings and limits: Whereas new patients shared some 970 public clonotypes, persistent patients shared more, at under 3,500. Persistent cases favored TRBV28, TRBJ1-2 and TRBJ2-5.

Assembly of TCR beta libraries relied on iRepertoire HTBI primers together with Arm-PCR of CDR3 regions. TCRdb independently ran MiXCR on the multiplex PCR reads; one entry per CDR3 protein. This table has over 450,000 distinct CDR3 sequences, around a fifth appearing once. Specified time point: persistent/refractory GD, antithyroid drugs over 5 years with positive TRAb. PBMC RNA served as the TCR library source. The gene calls are TRBV6-1 and TRBJ2-2, with a weak D call TRBD2 (7 bases). Sequenced material: peripheral blood mononuclear cells (PBMCs), taken when the disease was refractory, from a patient treated with antithyroid drugs. The receptor was isolated from a female donor with Graves disease. The DNA of the CDR3 is TGTGCCAGCCCAGGAGGGGGGGGGCCTAGGGACGGGGAGCTGTTTTTT. It is translated as CASPGGGGPRDGELFF.